The rows below give T cell receptor beta chains drawn from one sample of a study of cytomegalovirus exposure and HLA in healthy donors. Here immunoSEQ multiplex PCR was the method, and the copy in TCRdb shows in-frame clones only, minus some. The top ten hold around 4.1% of the sample, which has about 130,000 clones, about 80% seen once. The sequenced sample was PBMCs. The receptors were sampled from a woman aged 40 to 55 in good health and CMV-seronegative. The CDR3 runs from the conserved cysteine through the conserved F or W. A D gene is named only where the DNA matches it firmly. Not all rows give a size; the values are once, few, many and, for expanded clones, a class.

clone_size d_call j_call v_call cdr3_aa cdr3_nt
- - TRBJ2-3 TRBV18 CASSPQRSTDTQYF TGTGCCAGCTCACCACAGCGGAGCACAGATACGCAGTATTTT
- TRBD1 TRBJ1-1 TRBV2 CASPTGDTEAFF TGTGCCAGCCCTACAGGGGACACTGAAGCTTTCTTT
- TRBD1 TRBJ2-5 TRBV9 CASSVDRGRQETQYF TGTGCCAGCAGCGTAGACAGGGGGCGGCAAGAGACCCAGTACTTC
- - TRBJ1-5 TRBV7-2 CASSYGTLSNQPQHF TGTGCCAGCAGCTATGGGACACTTAGCAATCAGCCCCAGCATTTT
- - TRBJ1-2 TRBV27 CASSSRQVPGYTF TGTGCCAGCAGTTCGCGACAGGTCCCTGGCTACACCTTC
- - TRBJ1-3 TRBV7-2 CASSLDVGGSGNTIYF TGTGCCAGCAGCTTAGATGTGGGGGGCTCTGGAAACACCATATATTTT
- - TRBJ1-1 TRBV4-2 CASSQDRRTLNTEAFF TGTGCCAGCAGCCAAGATAGACGGACATTGAACACTGAAGCTTTCTTT
- TRBD2 TRBJ2-1 TRBV28 CASRPRTSGSLYNEQFF TGTGCCAGCAGGCCTCGGACTAGCGGGAGTCTGTACAATGAGCAGTTCTTC
- - TRBJ1-5 TRBV6-5 CASSSRLNQPQHF TGTGCCAGCAGTTCTAGGCTCAATCAGCCCCAGCATTTT
- - TRBJ1-4 TRBV7-2 CASSRGLGEKLFF TGTGCCAGCAGCCGGGGACTCGGTGAAAAACTGTTTTTT
- - TRBJ1-4 TRBV14 CASRQDGNEKLFF TGTGCCAGCAGACAGGACGGTAATGAAAAACTGTTTTTT
- - TRBJ2-2 TRBV15 CATSRDEKSGELFF TGTGCCACCAGCAGAGACGAGAAGAGCGGGGAGCTGTTTTTT
- - TRBJ2-1 TRBV5-6 CASRPDSSYNEQFF TGTGCCAGCAGGCCGGACAGCTCCTACAATGAGCAGTTCTTC
- - TRBJ2-3 TRBV7-9 CASSRAGRGRDADTQYF TGTGCCAGCAGCCGTGCAGGGCGGGGAAGGGACGCAGATACGCAGTATTTT
once TRBD2 TRBJ2-2 TRBV5-6 CASSFVLAGGTGELFF TGTGCCAGCAGCTTCGTTCTAGCGGGGGGGACCGGGGAGCTGTTTTTT
- - TRBJ1-4 TRBV13 CASSLRGNEKLFF TGTGCCAGCAGCTTAAGGGGTAATGAAAAACTGTTTTTT
few TRBD1 TRBJ1-1 TRBV23-1 CASSHGQGKNTEAFF TGCGCCAGCAGTCACGGACAGGGCAAGAACACTGAAGCTTTCTTT
- - TRBJ1-6 TRBV27 CASSPLETDPNNSPLHF TGTGCCAGCAGTCCACTGGAAACAGACCCAAATAATTCACCCCTCCACTTT
- TRBD2 TRBJ2-7 TRBV6-1 CASSAGLVWGGEQYF TGTGCCAGCAGTGCCGGACTAGTCTGGGGCGGCGAGCAGTACTTC
- - TRBJ2-2 TRBV18 CASSVRGPSNTGELFF TGTGCCAGCTCAGTCAGGGGACCGTCCAACACCGGGGAGCTGTTTTTT
- - TRBJ1-5 TRBV6-1 CASNQFNQPQHF TGTGCCAGCAATCAGTTCAATCAGCCCCAGCATTTT
- TRBD2 TRBJ2-7 TRBV19 CASSIKLAGVEQYF TGTGCCAGTAGTATAAAACTAGCGGGAGTCGAGCAGTACTTC
- TRBD1 TRBJ1-1 TRBV7-6 CASSLEPQGVPEAFF TGTGCCAGCAGCTTAGAACCACAGGGGGTCCCGGAAGCTTTCTTT
- - TRBJ1-2 TRBV5-4 CASSQDRFNYGYTF TGTGCCAGCAGCCAGGACAGATTTAACTATGGCTACACCTTC
- - TRBJ1-4 TRBV4-2 CASSQDVLNEKLFF TGTGCCAGCAGCCAAGACGTCCTAAATGAAAAACTGTTTTTT
- - TRBJ2-7 TRBV19 CASSIDGGGTYEQYF TGTGCCAGTAGTATTGATGGTGGAGGGACCTACGAGCAGTACTTC
few - TRBJ2-7 TRBV7-9 CASSLVPRTYEQYF TGTGCCAGCAGCTTAGTCCCGAGAACCTACGAGCAGTACTTC
- - TRBJ1-2 TRBV7-8 CASSLEGGDYGCTF TGTGCCAGCAGCTTAGAAGGCGGGGACTATGGCTGCACCTTC
- - TRBJ1-1 TRBV10-3 CAISESLRGGDTEAFF TGTGCCATCAGTGAGTCATTGCGGGGCGGAGACACTGAAGCTTTCTTT
- - TRBJ2-7 TRBV10-3 CAISGQSYEQYF TGTGCCATCAGCGGACAGTCCTACGAGCAGTACTTC
- - TRBJ2-5 TRBV7-9 CASSSGQETQYF TGTGCCAGCAGCTCCGGCCAAGAGACCCAGTACTTC
- - TRBJ1-5 TRBV7-2 CASSSSGPQHF TGTGCCAGCAGCTCGTCCGGGCCCCAGCATTTT
- TRBD1 TRBJ1-2 TRBV2 CASRIEGAPYGYTF TGTGCCAGCAGGATAGAGGGGGCCCCCTATGGCTACACCTTC
- - TRBJ1-5 TRBV28 CASRVYLRQPQHF TGTGCCAGTCGGGTCTACCTTCGACAGCCCCAGCATTTT
- TRBD1 TRBJ1-1 TRBV6-5 CASSYSDRGEAFF TGTGCCAGCAGTTACTCGGACAGGGGTGAAGCTTTCTTT
- - TRBJ2-7 TRBV4-3 CASSQGPGETYEQYF TGCGCCAGCAGCCAAGGCCCAGGGGAAACCTACGAGCAGTACTTC
- TRBD1 TRBJ2-2 TRBV5-1 CASSLTGGGTGELFF TGCGCCAGCAGCTTAACAGGGGGAGGAACCGGGGAGCTGTTTTTT
- - TRBJ2-7 TRBV6-1 CASSDTTGLSSYEQYF TGTGCCAGCAGTGACACCACAGGCCTGAGCTCCTACGAGCAGTACTTC
once TRBD2 TRBJ2-1 TRBV12-5 CASATSGPYNEQFF TGTGCTAGTGCGACTAGCGGGCCCTACAATGAGCAGTTCTTC
once TRBD2 TRBJ2-1 TRBV5-1 CASSWGGDEQFF TGCGCCAGCAGCTGGGGGGGGGATGAGCAGTTCTTC
- - TRBJ1-6 TRBV5-4 CASSPQGSLNNSPLHF TGTGCCAGCAGCCCACAGGGTTCTCTAAATAATTCACCCCTCCACTTT
- - TRBJ2-5 TRBV19 CASSIGHFQETQYF TGTGCCAGTAGCATAGGACACTTCCAAGAGACCCAGTACTTC
once - TRBJ2-3 TRBV20-1 CSAAADTQYF TGCAGTGCTGCAGCGGATACGCAGTATTTT
- - TRBJ2-7 TRBV5-3 CARSLATQISYEQYF TGTGCCAGAAGCTTGGCGACACAGATCTCCTACGAGCAGTACTTC
- TRBD1 TRBJ1-2 TRBV5-4 CASSYWTGGAGYTF TGTGCCAGCAGCTACTGGACAGGGGGCGCCGGCTACACCTTC
- - TRBJ1-2 TRBV13 CASSLGRGANYGYTF TGTGCCAGCAGCTTAGGGCGGGGAGCTAACTATGGCTACACCTTC
- - TRBJ1-6 TRBV27 CASSWDTMRNSPLHF TGTGCCAGCAGTTGGGACACCATGCGTAATTCACCCCTCCACTTT
once - TRBJ2-7 TRBV5-6 CAGSLAGGAEQYF TGTGCCGGCAGCTTGGCCGGAGGGGCCGAGCAGTACTTC
- - TRBJ1-1 TRBV29-1 CSAPVRVSENTEAFF TGCAGCGCTCCTGTCAGGGTTTCGGAGAACACTGAAGCTTTCTTT
- TRBD1 TRBJ1-6 TRBV27 CASSQTGDSPLHF TGTGCCAGCAGTCAGACAGGGGATTCACCCCTCCACTTT
- - TRBJ1-4 TRBV27 CASSPSGTSREKLFF TGTGCCAGCAGTCCATCCGGGACATCTCGGGAAAAACTGTTTTTT
- TRBD1 TRBJ2-7 TRBV7-9 CASSLDETGHEQYF TGTGCCAGCAGCTTAGATGAGACAGGGCACGAGCAGTACTTC
- TRBD1 TRBJ1-6 TRBV28 CASTRRDRDQRNSPLHF TGTGCCAGCACCAGACGGGACAGGGATCAGCGGAATTCACCCCTCCACTTT
- - TRBJ1-5 TRBV28 CASRPGGLSQPQHF TGTGCCAGCAGACCAGGAGGGCTGAGTCAGCCCCAGCATTTT